This record looks at one T cell receptor (beta chain) sequence and its context. The data are from a study of blood T cell repertoires in COVID-19. About the research overall: Collection of acute and convalescent COVID-19 samples took place in the United States, Italy and Spain.

V lost 5 bases, J lost 5 bases, and 10 bases stayed unmatched. Germline lookup yields CDR1 SGHTA and CDR2 FQGTGA. CDR3 length equals 16 residues. Source study methods: The authors estimated nucleated cell counts from reference gene primer amplification. Method: immunoSEQ multiplex PCR; TCRdb's copy keeps in-frame clones and lacks some. The V and J calls and clone size come from that table; D and trimming were worked out from the DNA. The table lists 100,000 to 150,000 clones, more than 85% of them singletons. The TCR sequence derives from a man aged 50 to 59 with COVID-19, enrolled during active disease. The chain uses TRBV7-3 and TRBJ2-2; TRBD2 aligns across 8 bases. Sequenced: peripheral blood. CDR3 sequence reads: CASSPQAGAGTGELFF. CDR3 nucleotide sequence: TGTGCCAGCAGCCCACAAGCGGGAGCGGGGACCGGGGAGCTGTTTTTT. The entire variable domain, with the rest obtained from reference TRBV7-3 and TRBJ2-2, is as follows: GAGVSQTPSNKVTEKGKYVELRCDPISGHTALYWYRQSLGQGPEFLIYFQGTGAADDSGLPNDRFFAVRPEGSVSTLKIQRTERGDSAVYLCASSPQAGAGTGELFFGEGSRLTVL.